The entry below gives a single T cell receptor beta chain sequence along with its context. This record belongs to a study of cytomegalovirus exposure and HLA in healthy donors. V was pared by 7 bases and J by 2 bases, with 12 bases between. This CDR3 spans 14 amino acids. In germline, CDR1 is LNHDA, CDR2 SQIVND (reference sequence). 13 Jbeta primers and 60 Vbeta primers were used for the PCR. Sequencing used immunoSEQ multiplex PCR; TCRdb keeps in-frame clones, though not all of them. The sample lists around 98,000 clones, 69% occurring once. The sample consisted of PBMCs. The sequence was obtained from a female donor in good health and CMV-seronegative. The genes are TRBV19 and TRBJ2-1; possibly TRBD2 for D (5 bases). DNA of the CDR3: TGTGCCAGTACCCGGGAAGCCCCCTACAATGAGCAGTTCTTC. It translates to CASTREAPYNEQFF.